This TCR beta chain emerged from a study of blood T cell repertoires in COVID-19. Study context: From the United States, Italy and Spain came samples of acute and convalescent COVID-19. PBMCs, B-cell-depleted T cells, or T cells provided the cDNA or gDNA that made up the material.

Per the original data handling: Reference gene primer amplification gave nucleated cell count estimates. Only in-frame clones appear in the TCRdb table, and some are missing; sequencing was by immunoSEQ multiplex PCR. That table supplies the V and J calls and clone size; D and trimming were determined from the DNA. There are approximately 300,000 clones in the sample; approximately 90% occur only once, and roughly 3.9% lies in the top ten. V lost 1 base, J lost 6 bases, and 16 bases lay in between. Germline CDR1 reads GTSNPN; CDR2 reads SVGIG (reference sequence). The CDR3 has 15 residues. The clonotype comes from a woman aged 40 to 49 with acute or convalescent COVID-19. Material: peripheral blood. The chain links TRBV30 to TRBJ1-5; D remains unclear. CDR3 loop: CAWSGISVRGQPQHF. The CDR3, as DNA: TGTGCCTGGAGTGGCATTTCTGTTCGGGGTCAGCCCCAGCATTTT. Together with reference TRBV30 and TRBJ1-5, the CDR3 gives the full variable domain: SQTIHQWPATLVQPVGSPLSLECTVEGTSNPNLYWYRQAAGRGLQLLFYSVGIGQISSEVPQNLSASRPQDRQFILSSKKLLLSDSGFYLCAWSGISVRGQPQHFGDGTRLSIL.